This T cell receptor beta chain was sequenced in a study of cytomegalovirus exposure and HLA in healthy donors. Study results and caveats: Looking again later, the authors saw that most CMV-associated TCR beta chains seemed HLA-restricted.

The primer mix had 60 Vbeta and 13 Jbeta primers. Repertoires were generated with immunoSEQ multiplex PCR, while TCRdb's copy carries only in-frame clones and drops some. The table includes 120,000 to 150,000 clones, about three quarters detected once. Regarding this clone: The antigen is undetermined.

Sequencing input: PBMCs. This sequence was found in a man between 40 and 49 years old in good health and CMV-seronegative.

In DNA, the CDR3 is TGTGCCTGGAGCCGTGGGACAGGGGAAAACATTCAGTACTTC. It is translated as CAWSRGTGENIQYF. This rearrangement joins TRBV30 to TRBJ2-4; 10 positions match TRBD1. Germline CDR1 and CDR2: GTSNPN and SVGIG (reference sequence). This CDR3 is built from 14 residues. J was trimmed by 5 bases and V by 3 bases; bases with no gene match: 4.